This T cell receptor (beta chain) stems from a study of T cell repertoires in cytomegalovirus infection. The CDR3 is 14 residues long. CDR1 SGHTA and CDR2 FQGNSA come from the germline V gene. Trimming removed 0 bases at V and 6 bases at J, with 12 bases between. TCRdb re-analysed the reads in MiXCR, keeping a single row per CDR3 protein. The table has around 550,000 distinct CDR3 sequences, approximately 25% seen once. The genes are TRBV7-2 and TRBJ2-7; no clear D gene. The sequence was collected from a human donor in good health (CMV status not recorded). Some clones in this sample may be carry-over from other donors' samples. The material sequenced was PBMCs. DNA of the CDR3: TGTGCCAGCAGCTTAGCCCCAGCAACGTCCGAGCAGTACGTC. As protein: CASSLAPATSEQYV.